These 20 T cell receptor beta chains were all obtained from the same sample, sequenced in a study of blood T cell repertoires in COVID-19. Sequencing used immunoSEQ multiplex PCR; TCRdb keeps in-frame clones, though not all of them. This sample has 210,000 or so clones, with more than 75% found just once. Input material: peripheral blood. The source is a man aged 50-59 years with acute or convalescent COVID-19.

The rearrangement uses TRBV19 and TRBJ1-5; 8 bases match TRBD1. This CDR3 has 17 residues. Germline V CDR1 and CDR2: LNHDA, SQIVND (reference sequence). V was pared by 6 bases and J by 0 bases, with 10 bases of the junction left unmatched. CDR3 amino acids: CASSLSGTGTSNQPQHF. CDR3 nucleotide sequence: TGTGCCAGTAGCCTATCCGGGACAGGAACTAGCAATCAGCCCCAGCATTTT.

V is TRBV10-3 and J is TRBJ2-3; D remains unclear. Trimming removed 3 bases from V and 2 bases from J, with 9 bases in between. CDR3 length equals 14 residues. CDR1 is ENHRY and CDR2 is SYGVKD in the germline V gene. CDR3 DNA: TGTGCCATCAGTGATGTGAGTCTCACAGATACGCAGTATTTT. It encodes CAISDVSLTDTQYF.

This clone was recorded at least ten times. The chain links TRBV5-6 to TRBJ1-1; maybe TRBD1 (6 bases). Germline V CDR1 and CDR2: SGHDT, YYEEEE. This CDR3 spans 16 amino acids. The V and J ends lost 3 bases and 0 bases respectively, with 15 bases between them. CDR3 residues: CASSSPARGMNTEAFF. The CDR3 bases are TGTGCCAGCAGCTCACCGGCCAGGGGCATGAACACTGAAGCTTTCTTT.

The V call is TRBV19, the J call TRBJ1-5; D not resolved. Trimming cost V 0 bases and J 4 bases, with 4 bases left between them. This CDR3 has 13 amino acids. Looked up from germline, CDR1 is LNHDA and CDR2 is SQIVND (reference sequence). DNA for the CDR3: TGTGCCAGTAGTATAGATCCGAATCAGCCCCAGCATTTT. Translating gives CASSIDPNQPQHF.

This sequence joins TRBV10-2 and TRBJ1-3, with D perhaps TRBD1 (6 bases). Trimming stripped 8 bases from V and 1 base from J, with 21 bases between. Per germline, CDR1 WSHSY and CDR2 SAAADI. There are 17 residues in the CDR3. DNA for the CDR3: TGCGCCAGCTGGGCTCCGGCGGGGGGGCTGTCTGGAAACACCATATATTTT. Translation gives CASWAPAGGLSGNTIYF.

This clone was seen more than once but under ten times. The gene calls are TRBV9 and TRBJ2-3; D gene ambiguous. The ends were cut back, 3 bases at V and 2 bases at J, with 4 bases in the middle. This CDR3 comprises 12 residues. Germline lookup yields CDR1 SGDLS and CDR2 YYNGEE. The CDR3 bases are TGTGCCAGCAGCGCGTACACAGATACGCAGTATTTT. Its translation: CASSAYTDTQYF.

The rearrangement links TRBV29-1 to TRBJ1-2; no firm D call. The germline gives CDR1 SQVTM, CDR2 ANQGSEA. This CDR3 comprises 12 residues. Trimming removed 6 bases at V and 8 bases at J, with 16 bases between. The CDR3 reads CSVPWSGQGYTF. CDR3 in DNA: TGCAGCGTCCCGTGGTCTGGTCAGGGCTACACCTTC. Variable domain in full (rest from reference TRBV29-1 and TRBJ1-2): SAVISQKPSRDICQRGTSLTIQCQVDSQVTMMFWYRQQPGQSLTLIATANQGSEATYESGFVIDKFPISRPNLTFSTLTVSNMSPEDSSIYLCSVPWSGQGYTFGSGTRLTVV.

The chain recombines TRBV5-1 with TRBJ1-3; D is perhaps TRBD1 (6 bases). The CDR3 totals 14 residues. Germline CDR1 is SGHRS and CDR2 is YFSETQ. V dropped 4 bases and J dropped 0 bases, with 8 bases sitting between them. The CDR3 loop reads CASSPGDSGNTIYF. CDR3 DNA sequence: TGCGCCAGCAGCCCAGGGGACTCTGGAAACACCATATATTTT.

The V and J genes are TRBV2 and TRBJ1-5, with 8 bases identical to TRBD1. The CDR3 has 15 amino acids. Trimming took 7 bases from V and 2 from J; bases not matched to a gene: 7. Germline V CDR1 and CDR2: SNHLY, FYNNEI. The CDR3 region has the DNA TGTGCCAGCACCGGACAGGGACGTGGCAATCAGCCCCAGCATTTT. It specifies CASTGQGRGNQPQHF.

J is TRBJ1-1 and V is TRBV3-1 (or the pseudogene TRBV3-2), with D hard to call. Looked up from germline, CDR1 is LGHDT and CDR2 is YNNKEL (reference sequence). Trimming shortened V by 2 bases and J by 7 bases, and 5 bases separated the two germline ends. The length of the CDR3 is 11 residues. The CDR3 is CASSQLSEAFF. The CDR3 nucleotides read TGTGCCAGCAGCCAATTGAGTGAAGCTTTCTTT.

This clone was seen a handful of times. The rearrangement links TRBV19 to TRBJ2-7, with 12 bases aligning to TRBD2. V trimming: 3 bases; J trimming: 2 bases; junction bases outside the gene matches: 2. Germline V gene data show CDR1 as LNHDA and CDR2 as SQIVND (reference sequence). The CDR3 has 15 residues. The CDR3, as DNA: TGTGCCAGTAGTATGACTAGCGGGGGTACCTACGAGCAGTACTTC. Translated, it gives CASSMTSGGTYEQYF.

The gene calls are TRBV7-9 and TRBJ1-6, with D perhaps matching TRBD1 (5 bases). The CDR3 loop spans 14 amino acids. Germline assignment: CDR1 SEHNR and CDR2 FQNEAQ (reference sequence). The V gene lost 7 bases and the J gene lost 9 bases, with 16 bases spanning the gap. The CDR3 sequence is CASTPPAGPSPLHF. The CDR3 coding sequence is TGTGCCAGCACCCCTCCGGCAGGGCCTTCACCCCTCCACTTT.

This clone came up a few times. The junction does not match germline at one end; this may be a read error. The V and J genes are TRBV14 and TRBJ2-2, with 7 nucleotides matching TRBD1. The CDR3 is made up of 15 amino acids. Looked up from germline, CDR1 is SGHDN and CDR2 is FVKESK. In DNA, the CDR3 is TGTGCCAGCAGCAAAGACAGGGCTAACACCGGGGAGCTGTTTTTT. This gives the protein CASSKDRANTGELFF. Drawing the rest from reference TRBV14 and TRBJ2-2, the complete variable domain is EAGVTQFPSHSVIEKGQTVTLRCDPISGHDNLYWYRRVMGKEIKFLLHFVKESKQDESGMPNNRFLAERTGGTYSTLKVQPAELEDSGVYFCASSKDRANTGELFFGEGSRLTVL.

The rearrangement links TRBV25-1 to TRBJ2-5; 12 bases are a match to TRBD1. V lost 0 bases and J lost 6; bases outside the gene matches: 11. The CDR3 is 18 residues long. Looked up from germline, CDR1 is MGHDK and CDR2 is SYGVNS. The chain's CDR3 is CASSEYWPGTGGLQTQYF. CDR3 sequence (DNA): TGTGCCAGCAGTGAATATTGGCCCGGGACAGGGGGCTTGCAGACCCAGTACTTC.

The chain couples TRBV6-2 or TRBV6-3 to TRBJ1-1; D remains unclear. Deletions cut 5 bases from V and 0 bases from J, with 7 bases between. This CDR3 spans 13 amino acids. Germline CDR1 reads MNHEY; CDR2 reads SVGEGT. CDR3 region: CASSALMNTEAFF. The CDR3 DNA reads as TGTGCCAGCAGTGCACTTATGAACACTGAAGCTTTCTTT.

This chain joins TRBV27 and TRBJ1-3; D is ambiguous. Germline assignment: CDR1 MNHEY and CDR2 SMNVEV (reference sequence). This CDR3 has 13 amino acids. V lost 6 bases and J lost 2, with 8 bases in between. CDR3 bases: TGTGCCAGCAGCACCGGTACTGGAAACACCATATATTTT. Residues: CASSTGTGNTIYF.

The chain joins TRBV18 to TRBJ1-6, with D perhaps matching TRBD1 (6 bases). The CDR3 spans 16 residues. Germline values: CDR1 KGHSH, CDR2 LQKENI. Trimming pared 4 bases from V and 9 bases from J, leaving 19 bases between. This chain's CDR3 is CASSQTIGQRGSPLHF. As DNA, the CDR3 is TGTGCCAGCTCACAGACGATCGGACAGAGGGGTTCACCCCTCCACTTT. Complete variable domain (other parts from reference TRBV18 and TRBJ1-6): NAGVMQNPRHLVRRRGQEARLRCSPMKGHSHVYWYRQLPEEGLKFMVYLQKENIIDESGMPKERFSAEFPKEGPSILRIQQVVRGDSAAYFCASSQTIGQRGSPLHFGNGTRLTVT.

Points on this clone: The identical CDR3 is also encoded by other nucleotide sequences in the sample. This sequence joins TRBV18 and TRBJ1-5, with a weak D call TRBD1 (5 bases). V lost 2 bases, J lost 5 bases, and 10 bases lay in between. The CDR3 has 14 amino acids. Germline CDR1 and CDR2: KGHSH and LQKENI. The CDR3 here is CASSPGQGDQPQHF. CDR3 bases: TGTGCCAGCTCACCAGGCCAGGGCGATCAGCCCCAGCATTTT.

CDR3 bases: TGTGCTAGTGGTTTTCGGACTGAAGCTTTCTTT. Residues: CASGFRTEAFF. The V call is TRBV12-5, the J call TRBJ1-1, with no clear D. The CDR3 totals 11 residues. V lost 3 bases to trimming and J lost 5 bases, with 4 bases between them. Germline V gene data show CDR1 as LGHNT and CDR2 as FRNRAP.

This clone showed up just once. The chain carries TRBV4-2 and TRBJ2-3; tentative D call: TRBD2 (5 bases). V gave up 0 bases and J gave up 2 bases, with 9 bases separating them. The germline V gene encodes CDR1 LGHNA and CDR2 YNFKEQ. There are 15 residues in the CDR3. CDR3 protein: CASSQEYGDTDTQYF. The CDR3 DNA follows: TGTGCCAGCAGCCAAGAATACGGGGACACAGATACGCAGTATTTT.